Below are 4 T cell receptor beta chains sequenced from a single sample in a study of T cell responses to AZD1222 COVID-19 vaccine. The protocol was immunoSEQ multiplex PCR, while the TCRdb copy is restricted to in-frame clones and leaves out a portion. This sample has 150,000 to 200,000 clones, with about 89% found just once. The sample consisted of peripheral blood, taken on day 0 of AZD1222 vaccination. All receptors derive from an adult in good health.

The chain links TRBV19 to TRBJ2-5; D perhaps matches TRBD1 (6 bases). CDR3 length: 15 amino acids. Trimming pared 4 bases from V and 2 bases from J, leaving 14 bases between. Looked up from germline, CDR1 is LNHDA and CDR2 is SQIVND (reference sequence). The CDR3 loop is CASSTARGLQETQYF. In nucleotides, the CDR3 is TGTGCCAGTAGTACAGCCAGGGGCCTACAAGAGACCCAGTACTTC.

V is TRBV10-2 and J is TRBJ1-6; possible D gene TRBD1, 6 bases. This CDR3 is built from 12 residues. Trimming pared 6 bases from V and 9 bases from J, leaving 9 bases between. The germline V gene has CDR1 WSHSY and CDR2 SAAADI. CDR3 in DNA: TGCGCCAGCAGCGGGACATCTTCACCCCTCCACTTT. This gives the protein CASSGTSSPLHF.

This sequence joins TRBV19 and TRBJ1-1, with D possibly TRBD1 on 5 matching bases. Germline CDR1 is LNHDA and CDR2 is SQIVND (reference sequence). The CDR3 loop spans 16 amino acids. V was shortened by 2 bases and J by 0 bases, with 13 bases between the two germline ends. The DNA of the CDR3 is TGTGCCAGTAGTATAACGCCGGGACCGATGAACACTGAAGCTTTCTTT. As protein: CASSITPGPMNTEAFF.

This clone was seen a few times. This sequence joins TRBV9 and TRBJ1-1; D gene ambiguous. V shed 3 bases and J shed 5 bases, with 14 bases lying between them. Germline V lookup: CDR1 SGDLS, CDR2 YYNGEE. This CDR3 is built from 14 residues. CDR3 DNA: TGTGCCAGCAGCGAGGACCCCAGTTGGACTGAAGCTTTCTTT. This sequence encodes CASSEDPSWTEAFF.